This TCR beta chain was observed in a study of cytomegalovirus exposure and HLA in healthy donors. CDR3 length: 15 amino acids. V gave up 1 base and J gave up 3 bases; unmatched junction bases: 3. Germline V gene sequence: CDR1 SEHNR, CDR2 FQNEAQ (reference sequence). The study ran its PCR with 60 Vbeta and 13 Jbeta primers. The assay was immunoSEQ multiplex PCR, and TCRdb's table has in-frame clones only and misses some. This table holds about 120,000 clones, roughly 80% found once. This rearrangement joins TRBV7-9 to TRBJ2-7, with 10 nucleotides matching TRBD1. Sequenced: PBMCs. The clonotype comes from a female donor in good health and CMV-seronegative. CDR3 nucleotide sequence: TGTGCCAGCAGCTTAGAGGGACAGGGGCACTACGAGCAGTACTTC. Translated: CASSLEGQGHYEQYF.